The following is a T cell receptor beta chain sequence with its context. Its cognate antigen is unknown. The data were taken from a study of siplizumab effects on memory and regulatory T cells. Generated by immunoSEQ multiplex PCR, the TCRdb table keeps only in-frame clones and is missing some. The table records 85,000 to 130,000 clones, 85% to 95% of them present only once. General observations from the study: Naive T cells apparently outstripped memory cells in diversity and seemed major alloresponse contributors. An assignable naive or memory phenotype was lacking in roughly 80-96% of proliferating CD4+ or CD8+ clones. For siplizumab cultures, the suppressive function of their proliferating Tregs was not confirmed. Under siplizumab, an average approximately 69% of mappable alloreactive CD4+ clones were Treg-derived, compared with under 35% in controls.

The sequence derives from a human donor in good health. Sequenced input: Tregs sorted from blood.

CDR3 coding DNA: TGTGCCAGCAGTGCCAGTCGGGACAATGAGCAGTTCTTC. It translates to CASSASRDNEQFF. The chain combines TRBV6-6 with TRBJ2-1; unclear D gene. The CDR3 sequence is 13 residues long. Germline V lookup: CDR1 MNHNY, CDR2 SVGAGI (reference sequence). V lost 5 bases and J 5 bases, leaving 10 bases between the germline ends.